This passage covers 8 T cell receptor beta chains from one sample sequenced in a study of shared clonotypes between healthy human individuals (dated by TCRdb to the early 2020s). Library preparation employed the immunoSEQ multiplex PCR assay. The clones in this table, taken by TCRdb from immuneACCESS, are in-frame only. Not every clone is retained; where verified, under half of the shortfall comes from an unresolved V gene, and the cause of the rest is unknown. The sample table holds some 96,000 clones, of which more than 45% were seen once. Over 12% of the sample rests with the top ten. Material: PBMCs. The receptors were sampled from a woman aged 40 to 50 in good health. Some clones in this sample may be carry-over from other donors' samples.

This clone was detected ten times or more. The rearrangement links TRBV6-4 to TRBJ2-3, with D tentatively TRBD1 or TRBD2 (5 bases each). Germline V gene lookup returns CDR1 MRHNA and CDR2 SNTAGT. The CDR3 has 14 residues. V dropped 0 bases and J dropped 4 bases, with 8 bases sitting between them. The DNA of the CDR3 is TGTGCCAGCAGTGACTCAGGGGAGTCAGATACGCAGTATTTT. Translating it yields CASSDSGESDTQYF.

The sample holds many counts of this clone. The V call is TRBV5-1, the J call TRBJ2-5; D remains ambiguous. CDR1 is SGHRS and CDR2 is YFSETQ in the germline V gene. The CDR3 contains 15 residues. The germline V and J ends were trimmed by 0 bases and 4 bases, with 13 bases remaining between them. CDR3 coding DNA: TGCGCCAGCAGCTTGGCTGCCTCGGCAGGAGAGACCCAGTACTTC. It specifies CASSLAASAGETQYF.

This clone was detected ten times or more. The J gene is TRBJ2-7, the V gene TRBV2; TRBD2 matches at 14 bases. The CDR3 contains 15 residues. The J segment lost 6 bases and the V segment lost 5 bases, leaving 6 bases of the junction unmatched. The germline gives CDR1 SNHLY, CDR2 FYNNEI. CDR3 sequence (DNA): TGTGCCAGCAGTAGGACGGGACTAGCGGGAGTCGAGCAGTACTTC. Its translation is CASSRTGLAGVEQYF.

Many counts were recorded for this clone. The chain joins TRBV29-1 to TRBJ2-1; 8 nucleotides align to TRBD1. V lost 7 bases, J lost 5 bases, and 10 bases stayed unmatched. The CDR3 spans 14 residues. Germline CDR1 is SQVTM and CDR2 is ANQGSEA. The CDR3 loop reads CSAGDTGGHNEQFF. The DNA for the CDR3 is TGCAGCGCTGGGGATACAGGGGGTCACAATGAGCAGTTCTTC.

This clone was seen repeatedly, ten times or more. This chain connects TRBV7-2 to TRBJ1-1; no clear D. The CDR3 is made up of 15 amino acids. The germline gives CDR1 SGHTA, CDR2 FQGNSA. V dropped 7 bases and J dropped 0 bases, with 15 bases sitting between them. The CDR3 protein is CASTPRGYLNTEAFF. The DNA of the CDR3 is TGTGCCAGCACCCCCAGAGGTTACCTGAACACTGAAGCTTTCTTT.

As DNA, the CDR3 is TGTGCCAGCGCACAGGGGGCGAAGACCCAGTACTTC. Translating it yields CASAQGAKTQYF. The chain carries TRBV6-4 and TRBJ2-5, with TRBD1 identical over 9 bases. The trim removed 8 bases at V and 6 bases at J, leaving 4 bases unmatched. The CDR3 is 12 amino acids. Germline V gene sequence: CDR1 MRHNA, CDR2 SNTAGT.

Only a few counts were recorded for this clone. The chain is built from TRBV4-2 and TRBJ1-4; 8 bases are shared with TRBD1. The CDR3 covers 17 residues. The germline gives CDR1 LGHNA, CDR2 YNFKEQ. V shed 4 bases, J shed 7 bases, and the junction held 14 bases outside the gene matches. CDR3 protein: CASSRLTGVSFGEKLFF. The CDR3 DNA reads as TGTGCCAGCAGCCGCCTGACAGGGGTCAGTTTTGGTGAAAAACTGTTTTTT.

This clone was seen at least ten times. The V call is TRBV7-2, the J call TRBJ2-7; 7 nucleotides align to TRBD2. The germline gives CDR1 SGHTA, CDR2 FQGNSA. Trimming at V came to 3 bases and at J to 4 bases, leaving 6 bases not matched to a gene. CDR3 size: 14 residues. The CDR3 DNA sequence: TGTGCCAGCAGCTTCGGACTAGGCTCATACGAGCAGTACTTC. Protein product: CASSFGLGSYEQYF.